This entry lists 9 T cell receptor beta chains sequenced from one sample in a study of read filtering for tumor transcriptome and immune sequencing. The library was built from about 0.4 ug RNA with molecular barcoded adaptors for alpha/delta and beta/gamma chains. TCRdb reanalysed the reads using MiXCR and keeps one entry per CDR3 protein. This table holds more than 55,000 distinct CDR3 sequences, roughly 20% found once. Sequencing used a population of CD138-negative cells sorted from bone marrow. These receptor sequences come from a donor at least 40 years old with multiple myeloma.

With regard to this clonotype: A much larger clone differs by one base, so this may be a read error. For the CDR3, the DNA is TGTGCCAGCAGCCGGGGGCCGGTAAAAAACATTCAGTACTTC. Its translation is CASSRGPVKNIQYF. This chain connects TRBV5-5 to TRBJ2-4; D might be TRBD1 or TRBD2, each matching 6 bases. The germline CDR1 and CDR2 sequences are SGHKS and YYEKEE (reference sequence). V shed 4 bases and J shed 4 bases, with 12 bases lying between them. This CDR3 has 14 residues. Full variable domain (rest looked up from reference TRBV5-5 and TRBJ2-4): DAGVTQSPTHLIKTRGQQVTLRCSPISGHKSVSWYQQVLGQGPQFIFQYYEKEERGRGNFPDRFSARQFPNYSSELNVNALLLGDSALYLCASSRGPVKNIQYFGAGTRLSVL.

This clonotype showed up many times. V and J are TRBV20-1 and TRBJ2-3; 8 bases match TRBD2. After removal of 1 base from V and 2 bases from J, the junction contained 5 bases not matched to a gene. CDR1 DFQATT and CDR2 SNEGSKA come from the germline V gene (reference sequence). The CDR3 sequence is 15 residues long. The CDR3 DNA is TGCAGTGCTAGAGTACTAGCGGACATCACAGATACGCAGTATTTT. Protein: CSARVLADITDTQYF.

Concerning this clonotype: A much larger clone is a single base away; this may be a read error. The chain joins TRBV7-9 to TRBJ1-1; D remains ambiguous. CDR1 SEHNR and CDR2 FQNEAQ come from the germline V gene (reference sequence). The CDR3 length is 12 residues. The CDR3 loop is CASGFVDTEAFF. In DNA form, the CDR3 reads TGTGCCAGCGGCTTTGTAGACACTGAAGCTTTCTTT. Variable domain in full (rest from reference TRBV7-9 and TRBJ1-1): DTGVSQNPRHKITKRGQNVTFRCDPISEHNRLYWYRQTLGQGPEFLTYFQNEAQLEKSRLLSDRFSAERPKGSFSTLEIQRTEQGDSAMYLCASGFVDTEAFFGQGTRLTVV.

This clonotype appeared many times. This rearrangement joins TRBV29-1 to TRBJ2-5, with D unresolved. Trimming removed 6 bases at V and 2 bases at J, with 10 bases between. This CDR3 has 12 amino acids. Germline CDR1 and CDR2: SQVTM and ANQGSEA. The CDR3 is CSVKTPQETQYF. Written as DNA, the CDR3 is TGCAGCGTAAAGACACCTCAAGAGACCCAGTACTTC.

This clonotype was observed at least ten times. CDR3 region: CASSSYQPQHF. In DNA form, the CDR3 reads TGCGCCAGCAGCTCCTATCAGCCCCAGCATTTT. This rearrangement joins TRBV4-1 to TRBJ1-5, with D unclear. CDR3 length: 11 residues. V was shortened by 5 bases and J by 5 bases, with 4 bases between the two germline ends. CDR1 is MGHRA, CDR2 YSYEKL, per germline.

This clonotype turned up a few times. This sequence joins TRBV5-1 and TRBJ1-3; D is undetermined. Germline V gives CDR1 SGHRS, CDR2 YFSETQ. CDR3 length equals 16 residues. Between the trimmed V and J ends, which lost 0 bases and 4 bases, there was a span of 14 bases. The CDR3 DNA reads TGCGCCAGCAGCTTGGCCGGTCCGTCTTTGGGAAACACCATATATTTT. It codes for CASSLAGPSLGNTIYF. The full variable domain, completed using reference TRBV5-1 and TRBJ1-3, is KAGVTQTPRYLIKTRGQQVTLSCSPISGHRSVSWYQQTPGQGLQFLFEYFSETQRNKGNFPGRFSGRQFSNSRSEMNVSTLELGDSALYLCASSLAGPSLGNTIYFGEGSWLTVV.

This CDR3 is CASSLARGLNEKLFF. CDR3 nucleotides: TGTGCCAGCAGCTTAGCCAGGGGGCTAAATGAAAAACTGTTTTTT. This chain connects TRBV11-3 to TRBJ1-4; 8 bases map to TRBD1. Germline-derived CDR1 and CDR2 are SGHNT and YENEEA. The CDR3 consists of 15 residues. V was pared by 1 base and J by 5 bases, with 3 bases of the junction left unmatched.

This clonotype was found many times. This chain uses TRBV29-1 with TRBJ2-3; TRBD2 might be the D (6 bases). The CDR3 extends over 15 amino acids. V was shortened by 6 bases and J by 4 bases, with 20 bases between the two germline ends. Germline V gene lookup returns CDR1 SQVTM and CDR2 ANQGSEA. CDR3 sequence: CSVRRSSGGADTQYF. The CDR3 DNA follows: TGCAGCGTACGACGCTCTAGTGGAGGGGCAGATACGCAGTATTTT.

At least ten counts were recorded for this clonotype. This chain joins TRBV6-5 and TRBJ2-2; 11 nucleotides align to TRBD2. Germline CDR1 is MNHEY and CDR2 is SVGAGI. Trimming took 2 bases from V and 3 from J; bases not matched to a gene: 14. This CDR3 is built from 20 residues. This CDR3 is CASSYPRLAGYSADTGELFF. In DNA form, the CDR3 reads TGTGCCAGCAGTTACCCTAGACTAGCGGGGTACTCCGCCGACACCGGGGAGCTGTTTTTT.